One sample yielded the 26 T cell receptor beta chains listed below, sequenced in a study of identifying expanded T cells in peripheral blood. Assay: immunoSEQ multiplex PCR; the TCRdb copy retains only in-frame clones and omits some. The repertoire holds around 50,000 clones, with around nine tenths as singletons. Sequenced sample: blood. These receptors all come from a person between 18 and 70 years old in good health.

This chain connects TRBV10-3 to TRBJ1-2; D possibly corresponds to TRBD1 (5 bases). The V gene's germline CDR1 is ENHRY and CDR2 SYGVKD. The V gene lost 0 bases and the J gene lost 4 bases, with 12 bases spanning the gap. The CDR3 covers 15 residues. CDR3 nucleotide sequence: TGTGCCATCAGTGAGTCGGACTCGGGGGGCTATGGCTACACCTTC. This encodes CAISESDSGGYGYTF.

This rearrangement joins TRBV6-1 to TRBJ1-1; tentative D call: TRBD1 (6 bases). The CDR3 is made up of 15 amino acids. Trimming pared 7 bases from V and 5 bases from J, leaving 20 bases between. Germline values: CDR1 MNHNS, CDR2 SASEGT. Here the CDR3 DNA reads TGTGCCAGCATTAAAGGAGAGGGGAGGGGGACTGAAGCTTTCTTT. The encoded protein is CASIKGEGRGTEAFF.

This chain joins TRBV29-1 and TRBJ1-3; D ambiguous. With 6 bases removed from V and 3 bases from J, the gap between germline ends came to 12 bases. Germline CDR1 is SQVTM and CDR2 is ANQGSEA. The CDR3 consists of 13 residues. CDR3 residues: CSVRVAVGNTIYF. Written as DNA, the CDR3 is TGCAGCGTCCGGGTGGCTGTTGGAAACACCATATATTTT.

This chain uses TRBV5-4 with TRBJ2-3; TRBD2 agrees at 7 bases. The CDR3 runs to 17 residues. In germline, CDR1 is SGHNT, CDR2 YYREEE (reference sequence). J gave up 4 bases and V 3 bases, and 14 bases lay outside the gene matches. Here the CDR3 reads CASSYPSGGSLADTQYF. The CDR3 DNA sequence: TGTGCCAGCAGCTATCCTAGCGGCGGAAGCCTAGCAGATACGCAGTATTTT.

This clone has only one observation. The V call is TRBV4-2, the J call TRBJ2-7, with a possible D match to TRBD2 (6 bases). V was clipped by 4 bases and J by 0 bases, with 16 bases between them. This CDR3 comprises 16 residues. Looked up from germline, CDR1 is LGHNA and CDR2 is YNFKEQ. CDR3: CASSRGGVENSYEQYF. The CDR3 DNA follows: TGTGCCAGCAGCCGGGGCGGGGTAGAAAACTCCTACGAGCAGTACTTC.

The rearrangement uses TRBV25-1 and TRBJ1-4; D unresolved. Germline V CDR1 and CDR2: MGHDK, SYGVNS. V was clipped by 4 bases and J by 7 bases, with 7 bases between them. The CDR3 loop spans 12 amino acids. CDR3 coding DNA: TGTGCCAGCAGTGCGTCGGGTGAAAAACTGTTTTTT. Its translation: CASSASGEKLFF.

The J gene is TRBJ2-7, the V gene TRBV27, with D perhaps matching TRBD1 or TRBD2 (5 bases each). Germline V CDR1 and CDR2: MNHEY, SMNVEV (reference sequence). V lost 4 bases and J lost 2, with 15 bases in between. The CDR3 sequence is 15 residues long. CDR3 DNA sequence: TGTGCCAGCAGTTACTTCCGGGGACGGGCCTACGAGCAGTACTTC. Translating gives CASSYFRGRAYEQYF.

This rearrangement joins TRBV5-1 to TRBJ1-5; TRBD1 might be the D (5 bases). This CDR3 is 15 amino acids long. The germline gives CDR1 SGHRS, CDR2 YFSETQ. Deletions cut 4 bases from V and 7 bases from J, with 18 bases between. CDR3 sequence reads: CASSRHAGRDQPQHF. The CDR3 nucleotides read TGCGCCAGCAGCCGTCATGCGGGGCGTGACCAGCCCCAGCATTTT. The whole variable domain, filled in from reference TRBV5-1 and TRBJ1-5, reads KAGVTQTPRYLIKTRGQQVTLSCSPISGHRSVSWYQQTPGQGLQFLFEYFSETQRNKGNFPGRFSGRQFSNSRSEMNVSTLELGDSALYLCASSRHAGRDQPQHFGDGTRLSIL.

This clone was recorded once. The chain combines TRBV7-9 with TRBJ2-3; 7 nucleotides line up with TRBD1. V was pared by 0 bases and J by 1 base, with 7 bases of the junction left unmatched. The CDR3 contains 17 residues. The germline gives CDR1 SEHNR, CDR2 FQNEAQ (reference sequence). CDR3 residues: CASSLADREEGTDTQYF. The CDR3 bases are TGTGCCAGCAGCTTAGCAGACAGGGAAGAGGGCACAGATACGCAGTATTTT.

The rearrangement links TRBV9 to TRBJ2-1; 16 nucleotides line up with TRBD2. V lost 0 bases to trimming and J lost 3 bases; unmatched junction nucleotides: 15. The CDR3 totals 22 residues. Germline CDR1 and CDR2: SGDLS and YYNGEE. For the CDR3, the DNA is TGTGCCAGCAGCGTAGCTAGTAGGGGACTAGCGGGAGGGGCTAAAGGCTACAATGAGCAGTTCTTC. Amino acid sequence: CASSVASRGLAGGAKGYNEQFF.

This chain connects TRBV2 to TRBJ1-2, with a possible D match to TRBD1 (6 bases). V was pared by 5 bases and J by 4 bases, with 14 bases between. CDR1 and CDR2 (germline): SNHLY, FYNNEI. CDR3 size: 14 residues. CDR3: CASSSLDRRYGYTF. The CDR3 DNA follows: TGTGCCAGCAGTTCCCTGGACAGACGCTATGGCTACACCTTC.

The chain has TRBV12-5 and TRBJ1-2; D call uncertain. Per the germline V gene, CDR1 is LGHNT and CDR2 is FRNRAP. Trimming pared 1 base from V and 3 bases from J, leaving 6 bases between. CDR3 length: 13 amino acids. The CDR3 DNA reads TGTGCTAGTGGTTTGGGGGTGGACTATGGCTACACCTTC. It yields the protein CASGLGVDYGYTF.

The V gene is TRBV4-3, the J gene TRBJ2-7, with D tentatively TRBD1 (6 bases). Germline V CDR1 and CDR2: LGHNA, YSLEER. The length of the CDR3 is 15 residues. With 1 base removed from V and 0 bases from J, the gap between germline ends came to 10 bases. The CDR3 nucleotides read TGCGCCAGCAGCCAAGTTCAGGGGAGCTCCTACGAGCAGTACTTC. It is translated as CASSQVQGSSYEQYF.

The J gene is TRBJ1-5, the V gene TRBV6-5; weak D call: TRBD1 (5 bases). The germline V and J ends were trimmed by 0 bases and 4 bases, with 13 bases remaining between them. The CDR3 totals 16 residues. Germline lookup yields CDR1 MNHEY and CDR2 SVGAGI. The CDR3 reads CASSYSGRGNNQPQHF. The DNA of the CDR3 is TGTGCCAGCAGTTACTCTGGGCGGGGGAATAATCAGCCCCAGCATTTT.

The V call is TRBV29-1, the J call TRBJ1-5, with D tentatively TRBD1 (5 bases). Germline V gene data show CDR1 as SQVTM and CDR2 as ANQGSEA. Trimming removed 3 bases from V and 6 bases from J, with 12 bases in between. The CDR3 is 13 residues long. CDR3 region: CSVETVRGQPQHF. CDR3 coding DNA: TGCAGCGTTGAGACGGTGAGGGGTCAGCCCCAGCATTTT.

V gene TRBV6-6 combines with J gene TRBJ2-5; D may be TRBD1 (5 bases). This CDR3 comprises 13 residues. Trimming removed 8 bases at V and 5 bases at J, with 15 bases between. Germline CDR1 MNHNY, CDR2 SVGAGI (reference sequence). CDR3 sequence reads: CASSKGLSETQYF. CDR3 bases: TGTGCCAGCTCCAAGGGGTTAAGTGAGACCCAGTACTTC.

This clone showed up just once. This chain connects TRBV5-4 to TRBJ1-2, with D possibly TRBD1 on 5 matching bases. The germline CDR1 and CDR2 sequences are SGHNT and YYREEE (reference sequence). V was shortened by 1 base and J by 0 bases, with 10 bases between the two germline ends. The CDR3 has 15 residues. This CDR3 is CASSLWGLTNYGYTF. The CDR3 nucleotides read TGTGCCAGCAGCTTGTGGGGACTTACTAACTATGGCTACACCTTC.

The chain carries TRBV7-8 and TRBJ1-5, with D possibly TRBD1 on 5 matching bases. Trimming removed 4 bases from V and 3 bases from J, with 10 bases in between. In germline, CDR1 is SGHVS, CDR2 FQNEAQ. This CDR3 is 14 amino acids long. CDR3 sequence (DNA): TGTGCCAGCAGCTCCCTCAGGGCCAATCAGCCCCAGCATTTT. Translating it yields CASSSLRANQPQHF.

The gene calls are TRBV9 and TRBJ2-7; no clear D. V dropped 4 bases and J dropped 1 base, with 18 bases sitting between them. The CDR3 loop spans 16 amino acids. Looked up from germline, CDR1 is SGDLS and CDR2 is YYNGEE. CDR3 in amino acids: CASSPNQASPSYEQYF. CDR3 DNA: TGTGCCAGCAGCCCCAACCAGGCGTCACCTTCCTACGAGCAGTACTTC.

This chain uses TRBV6-6 with TRBJ1-2, with 8 bases matching TRBD1. There are 15 residues in the CDR3. CDR1 and CDR2 (germline): MNHNY, SVGAGI (reference sequence). After removal of 6 bases from V and 0 bases from J, the junction contained 6 bases not matched to a gene. The CDR3 here is CASSPGTGANYGYTF. CDR3 nucleotides: TGTGCCAGCAGCCCCGGGACAGGAGCTAACTATGGCTACACCTTC.

The V call is TRBV5-1, the J call TRBJ1-1, with 9 positions matching TRBD1. The CDR3 loop spans 13 amino acids. The germline CDR1 and CDR2 sequences are SGHRS and YFSETQ. Trimming cost V 3 bases and J 6 bases; bases outside gene matches: 3. CDR3 sequence (DNA): TGCGCCAGCAGCTGGGACAGGGAGGCTGAAGCTTTCTTT. Translation: CASSWDREAEAFF.

The chain recombines TRBV30 with TRBJ1-2; no firm D call. This CDR3 contains 12 residues. Germline-derived CDR1 and CDR2 are GTSNPN and SVGIG (reference sequence). The germline V and J ends were trimmed by 5 bases and 7 bases, with 14 bases remaining between them. This CDR3 reads CAWGHGSGGYTF. Here the CDR3 DNA reads TGTGCCTGGGGGCATGGTAGTGGTGGCTACACCTTC.

This clone appeared once. The J gene is TRBJ1-1, the V gene TRBV5-1, with no clear D. CDR1 is SGHRS and CDR2 is YFSETQ in the germline V gene. CDR3 length equals 11 residues. The germline V and J ends were trimmed by 5 bases and 1 base, with 3 bases remaining between them. CDR3 sequence reads: CASRENTEAFF. CDR3 in DNA: TGCGCCAGCAGGGAGAACACTGAAGCTTTCTTT. Variable domain in full (rest from reference TRBV5-1 and TRBJ1-1): KAGVTQTPRYLIKTRGQQVTLSCSPISGHRSVSWYQQTPGQGLQFLFEYFSETQRNKGNFPGRFSGRQFSNSRSEMNVSTLELGDSALYLCASRENTEAFFGQGTRLTVV.

The V call is TRBV6-5, the J call TRBJ2-7; D is possibly TRBD2 (6 bases). The V gene's germline CDR1 is MNHEY and CDR2 SVGAGI. The CDR3 runs to 15 residues. Trimming removed 1 base at V and 6 bases at J, with 16 bases between. The CDR3 protein is CASSYWGGTSPEQYF. In DNA form, the CDR3 reads TGTGCCAGCAGTTACTGGGGAGGAACGTCGCCCGAGCAGTACTTC.

J is TRBJ1-6 and V is TRBV9, with no clear D. This CDR3 has 15 residues. Trimming took 1 base from V and 8 from J, leaving 13 bases between them. CDR1 SGDLS and CDR2 YYNGEE come from the germline V gene. The CDR3 region has the DNA TGTGCCAGCAGCGTATCTTGGTCGGTGGATTCACCCCTCCACTTT. This gives the protein CASSVSWSVDSPLHF.

V and J are TRBV29-1 and TRBJ2-3; D gene ambiguous. The germline V and J ends were trimmed by 6 bases and 1 base, with 14 bases remaining between them. The length of the CDR3 is 14 residues. Germline loops: CDR1 SQVTM, CDR2 ANQGSEA. CDR3 sequence (DNA): TGCAGCGTCACCGGAGCAGAGGGCACAGATACGCAGTATTTT. It codes for CSVTGAEGTDTQYF.